Included here is one TCR beta chain sequence, with context. The junction shows a germline mismatch at one end, possibly a read error. Those enrolled in Seattle joined during active infection and were followed longitudinally afterward. This sample stems from a study of blood T cell repertoires in COVID-19. Study background: Sites in the United States, Italy and Spain provided acute and convalescent COVID-19 samples. Sample material is recorded as cDNA or gDNA derived from T cells, B-cell-depleted T cells, or PBMCs.

Under the authors' procedure: How many nucleated cells were present was estimated from reference gene primer amplification. The data were produced by immunoSEQ multiplex PCR, yet TCRdb's version contains in-frame clones alone and is incomplete. V and J calls plus clone size are reproduced from that table; the DNA served to infer D and trimming. This sample yields around 430,000 clones, of which about nine tenths are seen a single time; roughly 12% belongs to the top ten. CDR3 length equals 11 residues. Germline V gives CDR1 ENHRY, CDR2 SYGVKD. This sequence was found in a woman in her forties or fifties with COVID-19, enrolled during active disease. The chain carries TRBV10-3 and TRBJ1-2; D gene ambiguous. Sequences were obtained from peripheral blood. Here the CDR3 reads CAISESLAVLF. DNA of the CDR3: TGTGCCATCAGTGAGTCTTTGGCAGTGCTCTTC.